A selection of T cell receptor beta chains follows, all from one sample in a study of molecular identifiers for immune sequencing clone quantification. TCRdb reprocessed the PCR reads via MiXCR and lists one record per CDR3 protein. The sample yields 20,000 or so distinct CDR3 sequences, around 23% seen once. Sequencing input: naive CD8+ T cells from blood, with Jurkat cell RNA spiked in. Receptors were obtained from a human donor in good health. Some libraries in this study had Jurkat cell RNA spiked in. Both conserved end residues are part of each CDR3. The D gene is left open where the match is weak. Size values are once, few and many counts, or a class for expanded clones, and some rows have none.

clone_size	j_call	cdr3_length	d_call	v_call	cdr3_nt	cdr3_aa
many	TRBJ2-2	14	TRBD2	TRBV5-1	TGCGCCACCCCCGCGGGGGGTTACGCCGGGGAGCTGTTTTTT	CATPAGGYAGELFF
many	TRBJ2-3	14	TRBD2	TRBV7-2	TGTGCCAGCAGCTTAATAGCGGGAGTTGATACGCAGTATTTT	CASSLIAGVDTQYF
medium-sized	TRBJ2-7	12	NA	TRBV3-1	TGTGCCAGCAGCCAAGATTCGGACGAGCAGTACTTC	CASSQDSDEQYF
many	TRBJ2-5	15	NA	TRBV7-2	TGTGCCAGCAGCTTAGGAGGTGGATCACAAGAGACCCAGTACTTC	CASSLGGGSQETQYF
many	TRBJ2-5	12	NA	TRBV5-1	TGCGCCAGCGCGGACAGCCAAGAGACCCAGTACTTC	CASADSQETQYF
few	TRBJ1-3	16	NA	TRBV7-9	TGTGCCAGCAGCTTAATTTTAACACACTCTGGAAACACCATATATTTT	CASSLILTHSGNTIYF
few	TRBJ2-4	19	NA	TRBV20-1	TGCAGTGCTAACCGGGGACTCCTCGAGGCCACCTTAGCCAAAAACATTCAGTACTTC	CSANRGLLEATLAKNIQYF
NA	TRBJ2-6	17	NA	TRBV9	TGTGCCAGCAGCGAAGAAGCAATCCTCTCTGGGGCCAACGTCCTGACTTTC	CASSEEAILSGANVLTF
NA	TRBJ2-4	14	NA	TRBV5-1	TGCGCCAGCAGCCTGGGGACAGCCAAAAACATTCAGTACTTC	CASSLGTAKNIQYF
many	TRBJ1-3	14	NA	TRBV28	TGTGCCAGCAGTTTAAGGACAGAGGGAAACACCATATATTTT	CASSLRTEGNTIYF
NA	TRBJ1-2	12	TRBD1	TRBV5-1	TGCGCCAGCAGCGGGGACAGTTATGGCTACACCTTC	CASSGDSYGYTF
few	TRBJ2-5	15	NA	TRBV7-3	TGTGCCAGCAGCTTAAGCGGACGGGGAGAAGAGACCCAGTACTTC	CASSLSGRGEETQYF
NA	TRBJ2-1	13	NA	TRBV28	TGTGCCAGCGATGCCGGGAGCCACAATGAGCAGTTCTTC	CASDAGSHNEQFF
NA	TRBJ2-7	12	TRBD1	TRBV29-1	TGCAGCGGGGGACAGGGGGCTTACGAGCAGTACTTC	CSGGQGAYEQYF
many	TRBJ2-2	16	TRBD1	TRBV27	TGTGCCACCGCTCAGGCCGGGACAGGTTCCACCGGGGAGCTGTTTTTT	CATAQAGTGSTGELFF
many	TRBJ1-4	14	NA	TRBV29-1	TGCAGCGTTCCATCCGGGACGGTAAATGAAAAACTGTTTTTT	CSVPSGTVNEKLFF
many	TRBJ2-6	18	NA	TRBV7-6	TGTGCCAGCAGCTTAGTCCCAGGGATCGGCTCTGGGGCCAACGTCCTGACTTTC	CASSLVPGIGSGANVLTF
many	TRBJ2-1	12	NA	TRBV5-8	TGTGCCAGCAGCTTGTTTGAGGATGAGCAGTTCTTC	CASSLFEDEQFF
many	TRBJ2-7	16	TRBD1	TRBV5-6	TGTGCCAGCAGCTTGGGGACAGGTCAAAAAATCTACGAGCAGTACTTC	CASSLGTGQKIYEQYF
NA	TRBJ2-7	15	TRBD1	TRBV27	TGTGCCAGCAGTTTACAGGGACAGTCGATCTACGAGCAGTACTTC	CASSLQGQSIYEQYF
medium-sized	TRBJ2-7	13	TRBD1	TRBV27	TGTGCCAGCAGTTTAAGGGGGCTGGGTGAGCAGTACTTC	CASSLRGLGEQYF
NA	TRBJ2-7	14	TRBD1	TRBV24-1	TGTGCCACCAGTGACCGGGACAGGAACTACGAGCAGTACTTC	CATSDRDRNYEQYF
many	TRBJ1-1	14	TRBD1	TRBV27	TGTGCCAGCAGTTTCTGGACAGGGGCCACTGAAGCTTTCTTT	CASSFWTGATEAFF
few	TRBJ1-1	14	NA	TRBV3-1	TGTGCCAGCAGCATATGGGTACAGGGCACTGAAGCTTTCTTT	CASSIWVQGTEAFF
many	TRBJ2-1	15	TRBD1	TRBV2	TGTGCCAGCAGTCCCACAGGGGGCTCCTACAATGAGCAGTTCTTC	CASSPTGGSYNEQFF
few	TRBJ2-7	14	NA	TRBV28	TGTGCCAGCAGTTTACGAGGGCCGACCTACGAGCAGTACTTC	CASSLRGPTYEQYF
many	TRBJ2-7	13	TRBD1	TRBV29-1	TGCAGCGTTGAAGAGACAGGGAGAAACGAGCAGTACTTC	CSVEETGRNEQYF